Listed here is a single T cell receptor (beta chain). Its target is unknown. This specimen belongs to a study of T-cell reconstitution after alpha-beta-depleted transplantation in children. Study-wide results and limits: About two months after transplant, alpha-beta T cells reportedly came from several hundred expanded graft clones. Recipient T cells and thymic progenitors that survived were the source of the high TCRbeta diversity seen at day 60 in some patients. T-cell numbers and diversity, one year after transplant, stemmed largely from T cells that were newly produced.

The CDR3 sequence is 14 residues long. Germline assignment: CDR1 SGDLS and CDR2 YYNGEE. Unmatched junction bases numbered 10, after V lost 5 bases and J lost 5 bases. The library targeted TCRbeta and was prepared with unique molecular identifiers. TCRdb analysed the PCR reads with MiXCR anew, one entry per CDR3 protein. The sample has 190,000 or so distinct CDR3 sequences; 6.3% are singletons. The sequence was collected from a girl less than two years old with combined immunodeficiency, due to receive a stem cell transplant. The source was PBMCs, collected before TCRalphabeta/CD19-depleted stem cell transplant. The chain links TRBV9 to TRBJ2-7, with TRBD1 identical over 7 bases. DNA of the CDR3: TGTGCCAGCAGTAAAAATACAGGGGTCAACGAGCAGTACTTC. Its translation is CASSKNTGVNEQYF.